The 22 T cell receptor beta chains below were found in one sample sequenced in a study of T cells in Graves' hyperthyroidism and ophthalmopathy (dated by TCRdb to between 2018 and 2021). The protocol used for the library was multiplex PCR. The reads were generated on an Illumina HiSeq 2000. The TCR beta CDR3 regions were amplified from RNA transcripts. A first-round RT-PCR of the TCR CDR3 used the HTBI primer set with the Qiagen OneStep RT-PCR kit. Starting from the raw public reads, TCRdb applied fastp trimming at Q25, assembled clones with MiXCR and retained in-frame beta chains. Every entry covers one CDR3 protein and lists the most common genes and DNA from its rows. Here the sample has about 320,000 distinct CDR3 sequences; approximately 15% occur a single time. Of the sample, around a third is held by the ten largest clones. Sequencing was carried out using blood. These receptors came from a man aged 25-40 years with Graves' hyperthyroidism.

This sequence joins TRBV10-3 and TRBJ2-1; D is undetermined. The length of the CDR3 is 13 residues. V was clipped by 4 bases and J by 2 bases, with 6 bases between them. Looked up from germline, CDR1 is ENHRY and CDR2 is SYGVKD. CDR3 bases: TGTGCCATCAGTGCCGCGACCTACAATGAGCAGTTCTTC. Amino acids: CAISAATYNEQFF.

This clonotype was observed many times. This chain uses TRBV12-3 or TRBV12-4 with TRBJ2-7; 9 nucleotides line up with TRBD2. This CDR3 has 17 amino acids. The trim removed 4 bases at V and 1 base at J, leaving 11 bases unmatched. CDR3 sequence reads: CASSSGTSPRGSYEQYF. DNA for the CDR3: TGTGCCAGCAGTTCGGGGACTAGCCCAAGGGGTTCCTACGAGCAGTACTTC.

In its sample, this clonotype was seen a few times. The rearrangement links TRBV24-1 to TRBJ1-6, with a tentative D call TRBD1 (5 bases). Trimming took 9 bases from V and 4 from J, leaving 24 bases between them. The CDR3 covers 18 residues. The V gene's germline CDR1 is KGHDR and CDR2 SFDVKD. DNA for the CDR3: TGTGCCACCGTCAGGGCCGGGAAAGGCGAGGGGTATAATTCACCCCTCCACTTT. Residues: CATVRAGKGEGYNSPLHF.

This clonotype was counted at least ten times. The chain's CDR3 is CASSYSSRVVKREGRGSTDTQYF. CDR3 coding DNA: TGTGCCAGCAGTTACTCATCCAGGGTCGTCAAACGGGAGGGCCGGGGGAGCACAGATACGCAGTATTTT. The chain joins TRBV6-6 to TRBJ2-3; the match to TRBD2 covers 8 bases. CDR1 is MNHNY and CDR2 is SVGAGI in the germline V gene (reference sequence). V was pared by 0 bases and J by 0 bases, with 23 bases of the junction left unmatched. The CDR3 covers 23 residues.

The gene calls are TRBV6-5 and TRBJ2-6, with D possibly TRBD2 on 5 matching bases. From germline, CDR1 is MNHEY and CDR2 SVGAGI. Trimming removed 0 bases from V and 0 bases from J, with 12 bases in between. The CDR3 runs 18 residues. CDR3: CASSYSISESSGANVLTF. CDR3 bases: TGTGCCAGCAGTTACTCGATTAGCGAAAGCTCTGGGGCCAACGTCCTGACTTTC.

In its sample, this clonotype was seen many times. This rearrangement joins TRBV3-1 to TRBJ2-1; 10 bases map to TRBD2. Germline-derived CDR1 and CDR2 are LGHDT and YNNKEL (reference sequence). This CDR3 region has 18 residues. The V and J ends lost 0 bases and 2 bases, in that order; junction bases with no gene match: 7. CDR3: CASSQEGETSGPYNEQFF. CDR3 sequence (DNA): TGTGCCAGCAGCCAAGAAGGGGAGACTAGCGGGCCCTACAATGAGCAGTTCTTC.

The genes are TRBV19 and TRBJ2-7; possibly TRBD1 or TRBD2 for D (6 bases each). Per the germline V gene, CDR1 is LNHDA and CDR2 is SQIVND (reference sequence). The CDR3 is 16 amino acids. V was trimmed by 3 bases and J by 3 bases, leaving 18 bases between them. In nucleotides, the CDR3 is TGTGCCAGTAGTATTGAGGGGTATGGGGGGCTCTACGAGCAGTACTTC. This translates into CASSIEGYGGLYEQYF. The full variable domain, rest sourced from reference TRBV19 and TRBJ2-7, is DGGITQSPKYLFRKEGQNVTLSCEQNLNHDAMYWYRQDPGQGLRLIYYSQIVNDFQKGDIAEGYSVSREKKESFPLTVTSAQKNPTAFYLCASSIEGYGGLYEQYFGPGTRLTVT.

This clonotype has a handful of counts. J is TRBJ2-1 and V is TRBV10-2; D gene unclear. Per the germline V gene, CDR1 is WSHSY and CDR2 is SAAADI. Trimming removed 3 bases at V and 7 bases at J, with 19 bases between. The CDR3 spans 16 residues. For the CDR3, the DNA is TGCGCCAGCAGTGAAGGAGTCGGCGGTGAAGGGAATGAGCAGTTCTTC. This codes for CASSEGVGGEGNEQFF.

This clonotype has a handful of counts. One end of the junction is discordant with germline, which a read error may explain. This chain connects TRBV11-3 to TRBJ2-5; no clear D gene. Germline CDR1 and CDR2: SGHNT and YENEEA. The CDR3 consists of 12 residues. The DNA for the CDR3 is TGTGCCAGCGGCTTAGATCGGGAGACCCAGTACTTC. Translated: CASGLDRETQYF. Full variable domain (outside the CDR3, taken from reference TRBV11-3 and TRBJ2-5): EAGVVQSPRYKIIEKKQPVAFWCNPISGHNTLYWYLQNLGQGPELLIRYENEEAVDDSQLPKDRFSAERLKGVDSTLKIQPAELGDSAVYLCASGLDRETQYFGPGTRLLVL.

This clonotype was counted at least ten times. V and J are TRBV6-1 and TRBJ2-1, with unresolved D. There are 14 residues in the CDR3. The V gene lost 7 bases and the J gene lost 0 bases, with 10 bases spanning the gap. CDR1 is MNHNS and CDR2 is SASEGT in the germline V gene. The CDR3 spells CASTVWSSYNEQFF. The DNA of the CDR3 is TGTGCCAGCACCGTATGGAGCTCCTACAATGAGCAGTTCTTC.

The chain recombines TRBV9 with TRBJ2-2; D remains unclear. Germline V gene lookup returns CDR1 SGDLS and CDR2 YYNGEE. V lost 0 bases and J 6 bases, leaving 12 bases between the germline ends. This CDR3 is built from 15 residues. Written as DNA, the CDR3 is TGTGCCAGCAGCGTAGACTCCCATGTGTCCGGGGAGCTGTTTTTT. Encoded protein: CASSVDSHVSGELFF. The whole variable domain, filled in from reference TRBV9 and TRBJ2-2, reads DSGVTQTPKHLITATGQRVTLRCSPRSGDLSVYWYQQSLDQGLQFLIQYYNGEERAKGNILERFSAQQFPDLHSELNLSSLELGDSALYFCASSVDSHVSGELFFGEGSRLTVL.

This clonotype has ten or more counts. The chain is built from TRBV3-1 and TRBJ2-3; D is unresolved. In germline, CDR1 is LGHDT, CDR2 YNNKEL (reference sequence). V shed 0 bases and J shed 3 bases, with 10 bases lying between them. The CDR3 sequence is 15 residues long. The CDR3 nucleotides read TGTGCCAGCAGCCAAGATTTTGGATCGACAGATACGCAGTATTTT. Amino acids: CASSQDFGSTDTQYF.

This clonotype was counted a few times. This chain links TRBV20-1 with TRBJ1-5, with D maybe TRBD1 (6 bases). The CDR3 runs 17 residues. Deletions cut 6 bases from V and 1 base from J, with 22 bases between. The germline V gene encodes CDR1 DFQATT and CDR2 SNEGSKA (reference sequence). The CDR3 spells CSAVPQGWAWSNQPQHF. CDR3 nucleotides: TGCAGTGCGGTACCACAGGGTTGGGCATGGAGCAATCAGCCCCAGCATTTT.

The CDR3 DNA reads as TGCAGTGCTAGATTTAGCGGGAGCCTTAGGGAGACCCAGTACTTC. As protein: CSARFSGSLRETQYF. The genes are TRBV20-1 and TRBJ2-5; TRBD2 matches 9 bases. There are 15 residues in the CDR3. The ends lost 2 bases at V and 5 bases at J; junction bases unmatched: 9. The germline CDR1 and CDR2 sequences are DFQATT and SNEGSKA (reference sequence).

The chain carries TRBV2 and TRBJ1-1; D not certain. V lost 1 base and J lost 2, with 5 bases in between. CDR3 length: 13 amino acids. CDR1 is SNHLY and CDR2 is FYNNEI in the germline V gene. CDR3 sequence: CASSEVDNTEAFF. The DNA of the CDR3 is TGTGCCAGCAGTGAAGTTGACAACACTGAAGCTTTCTTT.

About this clonotype: Mismatch with germline at one junction end may stem from a read error. The chain links TRBV18 to TRBJ1-3; possible D gene TRBD1, 5 bases. CDR1 and CDR2 from the germline V gene are KGHSH and LQKENI. The CDR3 consists of 13 residues. The CDR3 sequence is CASSPGTVNAIYF. CDR3 DNA sequence: TGTGCCAGCTCTCCCGGGACGGTAAACGCCATATATTTT.

This chain uses TRBV2 with TRBJ2-3; TRBD2 agrees at 8 bases. This CDR3 has 17 amino acids. V shed 3 bases, J shed 3 bases, and the junction held 11 bases outside the gene matches. Germline assignment: CDR1 SNHLY and CDR2 FYNNEI. The CDR3 nucleotides are TGTGCCAGCAGTGAGTGGGACGGGACTAGTCGTACAGATACGCAGTATTTT. It codes for CASSEWDGTSRTDTQYF.

This clonotype was recorded a few times. V gene TRBV7-2 combines with J gene TRBJ1-2; tentative D call: TRBD1 (5 bases). V lost 2 bases, J lost 2 bases, and 9 bases lay in between. The CDR3 extends over 14 amino acids. CDR1 SGHTA and CDR2 FQGNSA come from the germline V gene. The DNA for the CDR3 is TGTGCCAGCAGCTTACGGGACTTCAACTATGGCTACACCTTC. Protein product: CASSLRDFNYGYTF.

There are many counts of this clonotype. CDR3 nucleotides: TGTGCCAGCAGCCAATTCACGTCGAACACTGAAGCTTTCTTT. Translation gives CASSQFTSNTEAFF. J is TRBJ1-1 and V is TRBV3-1; D remains ambiguous. Trimming cost V 2 bases and J 1 base, with 8 bases left between them. This CDR3 has 14 residues. The germline V gene encodes CDR1 LGHDT and CDR2 YNNKEL (reference sequence).

This clonotype came up many times. This chain joins TRBV28 and TRBJ2-4; perhaps TRBD2 as D (7 bases). The CDR3 loop spans 16 amino acids. The germline V gene encodes CDR1 MDHEN and CDR2 SYDVKM. V lost 5 bases to trimming and J lost 0 bases, with 14 bases between them. CDR3 loop: CASSAGAELAKNIQYF. The CDR3 DNA is TGTGCCAGCAGTGCGGGGGCGGAGCTAGCCAAAAACATTCAGTACTTC.

Worth noting for this clonotype: A much larger clone is a single base away; this may be a read error. The chain carries TRBV7-9 and TRBJ2-5; D possibly corresponds to TRBD2 (5 bases). This CDR3 region has 13 residues. The germline V gene encodes CDR1 SEHNR and CDR2 FQNEAQ (reference sequence). This CDR3 is CASSPDSGETQCF. CDR3 DNA sequence: TGTGCCAGCAGCCCGGACTCCGGCGAGACCCAGTGCTTC.

This clonotype was recorded only once. The junction does not match germline at one end; this may be a read error. The genes are TRBV11-3 and TRBJ2-5; 7 bases align to TRBD1. The CDR3 length is 15 residues. The germline gives CDR1 SGHNT, CDR2 YENEEA. In DNA form, the CDR3 reads TGTGCCAGCAGCTTAGATCGGGGACAGCAAGAGACCCGGTACTTC. It encodes CASSLDRGQQETRYF.